This TCR beta chain was observed in a study of blood T cell repertoires in COVID-19. Study information: Acute and convalescent COVID-19 samples came from the United States, Italy and Spain.

This clone was found once. The CDR3 spans 18 residues. V lost 4 bases and J 3 bases, leaving 28 bases between the germline ends. Per the germline V gene, CDR1 is GTSNPN and CDR2 is SVGIG (reference sequence). Only in-frame clones appear in the TCRdb table, and some are missing; sequencing was by immunoSEQ multiplex PCR. The sample carries around 310,000 clones, roughly 88% recorded once. The chain carries TRBV30 and TRBJ2-7, with a possible D match to TRBD2 (5 bases). This TCR came from a woman aged 45-65 years with active or convalescent COVID-19. Sequenced sample: peripheral blood. CDR3 coding DNA: TGTGCCTGGATACAACCCTTTTGGCGAGCGGAAGTCGACTACGAGCAGTACTTC. This encodes CAWIQPFWRAEVDYEQYF.